This TCR beta chain came from a study of T cell responses to AZD1222 COVID-19 vaccine. About the research overall: The study pooled second doses at about 4 or about 12 weeks.

Trimming removed 1 base at V and 0 bases at J, with 3 bases between. Germline CDR1 reads SGHTA; CDR2 reads FQGTGA. This CDR3 is 13 amino acids long. Assay used: immunoSEQ multiplex PCR; TCRdb lists only in-frame clones, some missing. The sample yields about 130,000 clones, about nine tenths seen once. The source of this sequence is an adult in good health. The chain couples TRBV7-3 to TRBJ1-1; D gene uncertain. The source material was peripheral blood, sampled on day 0 of AZD1222 vaccination. DNA for the CDR3: TGTGCCAGCAGCTTAAAAGTGAACACTGAAGCTTTCTTT. This encodes CASSLKVNTEAFF.